A selection of T cell receptor beta chains follows, all from one sample in a study of CD8+CD57+ T cells in acquired aplastic anemia. TCRdb re-called the reads with MiXCR, one entry per CDR3 protein. The data contain some 180,000 distinct CDR3 sequences, less than 50% of them seen just once; the ten biggest clones take up over 10%. Sequencing was carried out using sorted CD4+, CD8+, or CD8+CD57+ T cells (not recorded which) from PBMCs. All receptors come from a human donor with aplastic anemia. Both conserved end residues are part of each CDR3. Each record gives: D gene, J gene, clone size, CDR3 length, V gene, CDR3 protein, CDR3 DNA. D genes are given only for firm matches. Part of the rows lack a size; the others show once, few, many or a class for expanded clones.

TRBD1,TRBJ1-6,-,14,TRBV7-9,CASSPGQGASPLHF,TGTGCCAGCAGCCCCGGACAGGGGGCCTCACCCCTCCACTTT
-,TRBJ2-7,-,11,TRBV24-1,CASSEGLEQYF,TGCGCCAGCAGTGAAGGGCTCGAGCAGTACTTC
-,TRBJ2-7,many,15,TRBV7-2,CASSSFRTGLDEQYF,TGTGCCAGCAGCTCGTTTCGGACAGGACTAGACGAGCAGTACTTC
-,TRBJ2-1,-,15,TRBV2,CASIAAGRRTNEQFF,TGTGCCAGCATCGCGGCTGGGCGCCGCACTAATGAGCAGTTCTTC
-,TRBJ1-5,many,14,TRBV2,CASTGHQGNQPQHF,TGTGCCAGCACGGGACACCAGGGCAATCAGCCCCAGCATTTT
-,TRBJ1-4,-,13,TRBV19,CASSMGLREKLFF,TGTGCCAGTAGTATGGGCTTGAGGGAAAAACTGTTTTTT
-,TRBJ2-2,many,16,TRBV19,CASSKIRDKNTGELFF,TGTGCCAGTAGCAAAATACGGGACAAGAACACCGGGGAGCTGTTTTTT
-,TRBJ1-6,-,15,TRBV2,CASVTRENTNSPLHF,TGTGCCAGCGTGACGAGGGAGAACACTAATTCACCCCTCCACTTT
-,TRBJ2-2,few,16,TRBV11-2,CASSFVGAQITGELFF,TGTGCCAGCAGCTTCGTGGGGGCTCAAATAACCGGGGAGCTGTTTTTT
-,TRBJ2-1,many,15,TRBV7-9,CASSLQGRNYNEQFF,TGTGCCAGCAGCTTACAGGGGAGGAACTACAATGAGCAGTTCTTC
-,TRBJ1-1,-,14,TRBV19,CASSIPVQGGEAFF,TGTGCCAGTAGTATCCCAGTTCAGGGAGGTGAAGCTTTCTTT
-,TRBJ2-5,-,14,TRBV7-9,CASRRGGGEETQYF,TGTGCCAGCAGGAGGGGAGGCGGTGAAGAGACCCAGTACTTC
-,TRBJ2-7,many,15,TRBV6-1,CASISSRLTSYEQYF,TGTGCCAGCATAAGCTCTCGCCTCACCTCCTACGAGCAGTACTTC
TRBD1,TRBJ1-2,many,16,TRBV7-9,CASSKQGQGPTYGYTF,TGTGCCAGCAGCAAACAGGGACAGGGGCCGACATATGGCTACACCTTC
-,TRBJ2-7,few,14,TRBV6-1,CASSEDQTYYEQYF,TGTGCCAGCAGTGAAGATCAGACATACTACGAGCAGTACTTC
-,TRBJ1-1,many,14,TRBV20-1,CSARDFRVQTEAFF,TGCAGTGCTAGAGATTTCAGGGTACAGACTGAAGCTTTCTTT
-,TRBJ2-7,-,16,TRBV20-1,CSARDRDHPNSYEQYF,TGCAGTGCTAGAGATCGAGACCATCCAAACTCCTACGAGCAGTACTTC
-,TRBJ2-2,-,14,TRBV30,CAWSVLRVTGELFF,TGTGCCTGGAGTGTACTAAGGGTCACCGGGGAGCTGTTTTTT
TRBD1,TRBJ1-6,-,15,TRBV6-2/TRBV6-3,CASSYGARGDSPLHF,TGTGCCAGCAGTTACGGGGCCAGGGGGGATTCACCCCTCCACTTT
-,TRBJ2-1,-,14,TRBV29-1,CSGSPGHHTSEQFF,TGCAGCGGAAGCCCGGGACACCATACGTCTGAGCAGTTCTTC
TRBD1,TRBJ1-1,-,13,TRBV19,CASKGQANTEAFF,TGTGCCAGTAAGGGACAGGCGAACACTGAAGCTTTCTTT
-,TRBJ1-1,-,12,TRBV3-1,CASSLGGGRAFF,TGTGCCAGCAGCCTGGGAGGGGGGAGAGCTTTCTTT
TRBD2,TRBJ2-1,many,16,TRBV5-5,CASSLPLAGGRDEQFF,TGTGCCAGCAGCCTCCCACTAGCGGGGGGGCGCGATGAGCAGTTCTTC
-,TRBJ2-3,-,14,TRBV25-1,CASSVAVSTDTQYF,TGTGCCAGCAGTGTGGCTGTGAGCACAGATACGCAGTATTTT
TRBD1,TRBJ1-5,once,15,TRBV24-1,CATSDLKGTGQPQHF,TGTGCCACCAGTGATTTAAAGGGGACAGGTCAGCCCCAGCATTTT
TRBD2,TRBJ2-3,many,18,TRBV7-3,CASSLSGLAGVSTDTQYF,TGTGCCAGCAGCTTATCGGGACTAGCGGGGGTTAGCACAGATACGCAGTATTTT
TRBD1,TRBJ1-5,many,14,TRBV20-1,CSARRGTGTEPQHF,TGCAGTGCTAGGAGGGGGACAGGGACAGAGCCCCAGCATTTT
-,TRBJ2-7,-,16,TRBV6-2/TRBV6-3,CASRPDGAAQKYEQYF,TGTGCCAGCAGGCCCGACGGGGCGGCGCAAAAGTACGAGCAGTACTTC
-,TRBJ1-2,-,13,TRBV20-1,CSARVSGAASYTF,TGCAGTGCTAGAGTTTCAGGGGCTGCTAGCTACACCTTC
-,TRBJ2-5,-,15,TRBV24-1,CATSVFGDSKETQYF,TGTGCCACCAGTGTCTTCGGAGACTCTAAAGAGACCCAGTACTTC
TRBD1,TRBJ1-6,few,12,TRBV6-1,CASGQGNSPLHF,TGTGCCAGTGGACAGGGTAATTCACCCCTCCACTTT
-,TRBJ1-1,-,13,TRBV7-8,CASSQPGDTEAFF,TGTGCCAGCAGCCAACCTGGGGACACTGAAGCTTTCTTT
-,TRBJ1-5,many,13,TRBV12-3/TRBV12-4,CASSPGPNQPQHF,TGTGCCAGCAGCCCTGGCCCCAATCAGCCCCAGCATTTT
TRBD1,TRBJ1-2,few,15,TRBV18,CASSLGTGDNYGYTF,TGTGCCAGCTCACTAGGGACAGGAGATAACTATGGCTACACCTTC
-,TRBJ2-1,-,14,TRBV15,CATSRGGTADEQFF,TGTGCCACCAGCAGAGGGGGGACGGCCGATGAGCAGTTCTTC
-,TRBJ1-6,-,15,TRBV7-9,CASSLDPENNSPLHF,TGTGCCAGCAGTTTGGATCCAGAAAATAATTCACCCCTCCACTTT
-,TRBJ1-4,many,14,TRBV9,CASSVRGGNEKLFF,TGTGCCAGCAGCGTTAGGGGGGGAAATGAAAAACTGTTTTTT
TRBD1,TRBJ2-3,-,16,TRBV11-1,CASSPRGDRGTDTQYF,TGTGCCAGCAGCCCCCGAGGGGACAGGGGGACAGATACGCAGTATTTT
-,TRBJ1-5,-,14,TRBV7-9,CASSLRGSNQPQHF,TGTGCCAGCAGCCTTCGAGGGAGCAATCAGCCCCAGCATTTT
-,TRBJ2-7,-,14,TRBV25-1,CASSDQTRGYEQYF,TGTGCCAGCAGTGACCAGACTAGAGGCTACGAGCAGTACTTC
TRBD1,TRBJ2-7,-,13,TRBV15,CATVGQGGREQYF,TGTGCCACCGTGGGACAGGGAGGACGGGAGCAGTACTTC
TRBD1,TRBJ2-7,-,13,TRBV7-9,CASSSGQIDEQYF,TGTGCCAGCAGCTCGGGACAGATCGACGAGCAGTACTTC
TRBD2,TRBJ2-7,-,15,TRBV2,CASRRLAGGGYEQYF,TGTGCCAGCAGAAGACTAGCGGGGGGGGGATACGAGCAGTACTTC
-,TRBJ2-2,many,14,TRBV2,CASRGRENTGELFF,TGTGCCAGCAGGGGGCGCGAAAACACCGGGGAGCTGTTTTTT
-,TRBJ2-3,-,15,TRBV15,CATSRGVGRTDTQYF,TGTGCCACCAGCAGAGGGGTCGGTCGCACAGATACGCAGTATTTT
TRBD2,TRBJ2-7,-,16,TRBV25-1,CASSEGGTSGRYEQYF,TGTGCCAGCAGTGAAGGCGGCACTAGCGGGAGGTACGAGCAGTACTTC
-,TRBJ2-7,-,15,TRBV10-3,CAISGTGSTAYEQYF,TGTGCCATCAGTGGTACAGGGTCGACGGCCTACGAGCAGTACTTC
-,TRBJ2-7,once,16,TRBV28,CASSLQVTGREAEQYF,TGTGCCAGCAGTTTACAGGTGACAGGCAGGGAGGCCGAGCAGTACTTC
TRBD1,TRBJ1-5,-,12,TRBV7-9,CASGQGIKPQHF,TGTGCCAGTGGACAGGGCATCAAGCCCCAGCATTTT
TRBD2,TRBJ2-5,many,17,TRBV4-1,CASSQDWAGGLQETQYF,TGCGCCAGCAGCCAAGACTGGGCGGGGGGGCTGCAAGAGACCCAGTACTTC
TRBD1,TRBJ1-2,many,14,TRBV5-1,CASSLDRGRGGYTF,TGCGCCAGCAGCCTGGACAGGGGGCGGGGTGGCTACACCTTC
-,TRBJ1-4,-,12,TRBV20-1,CSVPQRNEKLFF,TGCAGTGTTCCCCAGCGTAATGAAAAACTGTTTTTT
-,TRBJ1-1,many,12,TRBV20-1,CSALTADTEAFF,TGCAGTGCTTTGACGGCTGACACTGAAGCTTTCTTT
-,TRBJ2-6,-,17,TRBV25-1,CASSDWSVSSGANVLTF,TGTGCCAGCAGTGATTGGTCAGTAAGCTCTGGGGCCAACGTCCTGACTTTC